This T cell receptor beta chain appears in the sequencing data of a study of patients and donors after allogeneic stem cell transplantation. This clonotype came up once. TCRdb reprocessed the RT-PCR reads with MiXCR, giving one entry per CDR3 protein. The data show about 960,000 distinct CDR3 sequences, with 15% to 20% seen just once and around 6% held by the top ten. Source material: blood, either unsorted or a sorted T cell fraction (not recorded which). The TCR was taken from a human donor who was either an allogeneic HSCT recipient or a stem cell or donor lymphocyte infusion donor (not recorded which). It is not recorded whose cells these are; they may come from a transplant donor.

CDR3 in amino acids: CASSPGSRRDRGEKLFF. In DNA form, the CDR3 reads TGTGCCAGCAGCCCAGGTTCCCGTCGGGACAGGGGTGAAAAACTGTTTTTT. The rearrangement joins TRBV27 to TRBJ1-4; 10 nucleotides agree with TRBD1. J gave up 7 bases and V 6 bases, and 14 bases lay outside the gene matches. Germline V lookup: CDR1 MNHEY, CDR2 SMNVEV (reference sequence). CDR3 length: 17 amino acids.